These 22 T cell receptor beta chains were sequenced from one sample in a study of blood T cell repertoires in COVID-19. Measured with immunoSEQ multiplex PCR; TCRdb has only the in-frame clones, and not every one. The data show more than 150,000 clones, roughly 80% seen once. Sequencing was done on a sample of peripheral blood. These TCRs come from a woman under 40 with acute or convalescent COVID-19.

The chain joins TRBV4-2 to TRBJ2-7; D is perhaps TRBD1 (6 bases). Trimming took 0 bases from V and 5 from J, leaving 20 bases between them. This CDR3 has 17 residues. Germline V gene lookup returns CDR1 LGHNA and CDR2 YNFKEQ. The CDR3 region is CASSQDPFRGNFDEQYF. CDR3 coding DNA: TGTGCCAGCAGCCAAGACCCTTTTAGGGGGAATTTCGACGAGCAGTACTTC.

The J gene is TRBJ2-7, the V gene TRBV5-1, with a tentative D call TRBD1 (6 bases). The CDR3 sequence is 14 residues long. Between the trimmed V and J ends, which lost 3 bases and 3 bases, there was a span of 13 bases. In germline, CDR1 is SGHRS, CDR2 YFSETQ. The CDR3 spells CASSSDRRNYEQYF. As DNA, the CDR3 is TGCGCCAGCAGCTCAGACAGGAGAAACTACGAGCAGTACTTC.

The CDR3 loop is CASTLLNTEAFF. DNA for the CDR3: TGTGCCAGCACCCTTCTTAACACTGAAGCTTTCTTT. The gene calls are TRBV28 and TRBJ1-1; D is undetermined. Between the trimmed V and J ends, which lost 7 bases and 2 bases, there was a span of 8 bases. The CDR3 contains 12 residues. Germline V gene data show CDR1 as MDHEN and CDR2 as SYDVKM.

The rearrangement links TRBV5-6 to TRBJ1-6; 9 positions agree with TRBD1. V was pared by 3 bases and J by 3 bases, with 13 bases of the junction left unmatched. Germline V gene data show CDR1 as SGHDT and CDR2 as YYEEEE. This CDR3 spans 19 amino acids. CDR3 in DNA: TGTGCCAGCAGCTCAGCAGGGCCGGGACAGGGTCACTATAATTCACCCCTCCACTTT. Residues: CASSSAGPGQGHYNSPLHF.

This clone was counted once. V and J are TRBV27 and TRBJ1-2; 9 nucleotides line up with TRBD1. J gave up 5 bases and V 3 bases, and 7 bases lay outside the gene matches. Germline lookup yields CDR1 MNHEY and CDR2 SMNVEV (reference sequence). The CDR3 spans 15 residues. The CDR3 bases are TGTGCCAGCAGTTTTAACGGTGGACAGGGGTATGGCTACACCTTC. It encodes CASSFNGGQGYGYTF.

The V gene is TRBV19, the J gene TRBJ1-1; 10 bases map to TRBD1. The trim removed 6 bases at V and 6 bases at J, leaving 10 bases unmatched. Germline-derived CDR1 and CDR2 are LNHDA and SQIVND (reference sequence). The CDR3 loop spans 15 amino acids. This chain's CDR3 is CASSGTGARLPEAFF. DNA of the CDR3: TGTGCCAGTAGCGGGACAGGGGCCCGACTGCCTGAAGCTTTCTTT.

The V call is TRBV3-1 (or the pseudogene TRBV3-2), the J call TRBJ2-2, with TRBD2 identical over 9 bases. The V and J ends lost 4 bases and 5 bases, in that order; junction bases with no gene match: 5. CDR3 length equals 15 residues. Germline CDR1 and CDR2: LGHDT and YNNKEL (reference sequence). The CDR3 nucleotides read TGTGCCAGCAGCCCAAGCGGGAGGTCTACCGGGGAGCTGTTTTTT. Translation gives CASSPSGRSTGELFF.

The chain has TRBV5-1 and TRBJ1-6; D may be TRBD1 (5 bases). The V gene's germline CDR1 is SGHRS and CDR2 YFSETQ. The germline V and J ends were trimmed by 2 bases and 10 bases, with 16 bases remaining between them. CDR3 length equals 15 residues. The chain's CDR3 is CASSFWGVGLSPLHF. DNA of the CDR3: TGCGCCAGCAGCTTTTGGGGGGTAGGGCTGTCACCCCTCCACTTT.

The rearrangement links TRBV15 to TRBJ1-4, with D uncertain. Germline V CDR1 and CDR2: LNHNV, YYDKDF (reference sequence). Trimming stripped 3 bases from V and 6 bases from J, with 14 bases between. The CDR3 is made up of 15 amino acids. CDR3 sequence: CATSREAASYEKLFF. CDR3 coding DNA: TGTGCCACCAGCAGGGAAGCGGCCTCCTATGAAAAACTGTTTTTT.

This chain connects TRBV30 to TRBJ2-4; TRBD2 agrees at 10 bases. The junction had 7 bases not matched to a gene; V was cut back by 7 bases and J by 7 bases. Germline CDR1 reads GTSNPN; CDR2 reads SVGIG (reference sequence). The CDR3 length is 13 residues. The CDR3 DNA reads as TGTGCCTCAGAGCGGGAGGGCCCGAACATTCAGTACTTC. It yields the protein CASEREGPNIQYF.

The J gene is TRBJ2-7, the V gene TRBV7-2; possible D gene TRBD1, 5 bases. V gave up 3 bases and J gave up 2 bases, with 11 bases separating them. This CDR3 spans 14 amino acids. Germline lookup yields CDR1 SGHTA and CDR2 FQGNSA. The CDR3 loop is CASSLSRVAYEQYF. The CDR3 nucleotides are TGTGCCAGCAGCTTGAGCAGGGTAGCCTACGAGCAGTACTTC.

This rearrangement joins TRBV6-1 to TRBJ1-2; TRBD1 agrees at 8 bases. This CDR3 has 14 residues. V was clipped by 0 bases and J by 8 bases; unmatched bases: 5. CDR1 and CDR2 (germline): MNHNS, SASEGT. CDR3 DNA: TGTGCCAGCAGTGAAGCGCAGGGGGCTAGAGGCTACACCTTC. It specifies CASSEAQGARGYTF.

The rearrangement uses TRBV18 and TRBJ2-5; TRBD2 matches 10 bases. V lost 3 bases to trimming and J lost 1 base; unmatched junction nucleotides: 5. This CDR3 is built from 16 residues. CDR1 KGHSH and CDR2 LQKENI come from the germline V gene. The CDR3 DNA reads TGTGCCAGCTCACCTCCAAGCGGGGGGGCCCAAGAGACCCAGTACTTC. Its protein is CASSPPSGGAQETQYF.

This clone was found once. The rearrangement uses TRBV5-1 and TRBJ2-1, with TRBD2 matching 14 bases. CDR1 and CDR2 (germline): SGHRS, YFSETQ. This CDR3 has 17 amino acids. The V and J ends lost 3 bases and 7 bases, in that order; junction bases with no gene match: 9. This CDR3 reads CASSSTRGTSGGNEQFF. The DNA of the CDR3 is TGCGCCAGCAGCTCGACCCGAGGGACTAGCGGGGGTAATGAGCAGTTCTTC.

The J gene is TRBJ2-1, the V gene TRBV30; D is perhaps TRBD2 (7 bases). V gave up 5 bases and J gave up 7 bases, with 12 bases separating them. CDR3 length: 12 residues. Per germline, CDR1 GTSNPN and CDR2 SVGIG (reference sequence). The CDR3 sequence is CAWEGGANEQFF. The DNA for the CDR3 is TGTGCCTGGGAGGGGGGGGCTAATGAGCAGTTCTTC.

The gene calls are TRBV7-2 and TRBJ1-6, with D perhaps matching TRBD1 (5 bases). This CDR3 has 17 residues. V dropped 4 bases and J dropped 6 bases, with 19 bases sitting between them. CDR1 and CDR2 (germline): SGHTA, FQGNSA. CDR3 residues: CASSSTLSGTFNSPLHF. The DNA for the CDR3 is TGTGCCAGCAGCTCTACCTTATCCGGGACTTTTAATTCACCCCTCCACTTT.

The V call is TRBV5-6, the J call TRBJ2-7; TRBD2 aligns across 10 bases. The CDR3 sequence is 15 residues long. The germline CDR1 and CDR2 sequences are SGHDT and YYEEEE. Germline trimming cut 5 bases from V and 3 bases from J; bases unmatched to any gene: 8. CDR3 in amino acids: CASRVDRTSGYEQYF. The CDR3 DNA follows: TGTGCCAGCAGAGTGGATAGGACTAGCGGCTACGAGCAGTACTTC.

J is TRBJ1-2 and V is TRBV10-3; tentatively, D is TRBD1 (5 bases). Trimming pared 3 bases from V and 2 bases from J, leaving 16 bases between. This CDR3 region has 16 residues. Germline V CDR1 and CDR2: ENHRY, SYGVKD. The CDR3 loop is CAISDSRQHQNYGYTF. CDR3 coding DNA: TGTGCCATCAGTGATTCGCGACAGCACCAAAACTATGGCTACACCTTC.

J is TRBJ1-1 and V is TRBV12-5; D gene uncertain. This CDR3 region has 13 residues. V lost 11 bases, J lost 3 bases, and 16 bases lay in between. Germline assignment: CDR1 LGHNT and CDR2 FRNRAP. CDR3 residues: CAFGGKEDTEAFF. DNA of the CDR3: TGTGCTTTCGGAGGGAAGGAGGACACTGAAGCTTTCTTT.

The rearrangement uses TRBV15 and TRBJ1-5; 11 bases are a match to TRBD1. CDR3 length equals 20 residues. Germline values: CDR1 LNHNV, CDR2 YYDKDF (reference sequence). With 1 base clipped from V and 0 bases from J, the junction kept 11 bases outside the gene matches. This CDR3 is CATSRGFWTGGDYSNQPQHF. The CDR3 DNA sequence: TGTGCCACCAGCAGAGGTTTCTGGACAGGGGGCGACTATAGCAATCAGCCCCAGCATTTT.

The chain recombines TRBV2 with TRBJ1-1; a possible D gene is TRBD1 (6 bases). The CDR3 loop spans 14 amino acids. Trimming took 2 bases from V and 5 from J, leaving 12 bases between them. Germline V gene lookup returns CDR1 SNHLY and CDR2 FYNNEI. The CDR3 here is CASSEQGRVTEAFF. In DNA form, the CDR3 reads TGTGCCAGCAGTGAACAGGGGCGCGTGACTGAAGCTTTCTTT.

The chain employs TRBV10-3 and TRBJ1-1; 7 bases align to TRBD1. CDR3 length: 13 residues. The J segment lost 5 bases and the V segment lost 8 bases, leaving 8 bases of the junction unmatched. Germline values: CDR1 ENHRY, CDR2 SYGVKD. For the CDR3, the DNA is TGTGCCATCCGAGACAGGGCGGGTACTGAAGCTTTCTTT. Protein sequence: CAIRDRAGTEAFF.